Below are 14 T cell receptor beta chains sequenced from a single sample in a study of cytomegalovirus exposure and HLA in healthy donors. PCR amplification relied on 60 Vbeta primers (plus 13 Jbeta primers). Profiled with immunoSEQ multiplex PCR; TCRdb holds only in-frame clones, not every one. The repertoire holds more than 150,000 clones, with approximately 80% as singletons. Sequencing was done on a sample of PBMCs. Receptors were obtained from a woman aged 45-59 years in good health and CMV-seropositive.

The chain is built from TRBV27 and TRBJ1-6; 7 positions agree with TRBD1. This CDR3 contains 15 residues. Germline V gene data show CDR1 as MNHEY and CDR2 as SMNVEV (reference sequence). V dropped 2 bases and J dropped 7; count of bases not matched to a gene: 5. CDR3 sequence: CASSLGGTVNSPLHF. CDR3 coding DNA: TGTGCCAGCAGTTTAGGCGGGACAGTAAATTCACCCCTCCACTTT.

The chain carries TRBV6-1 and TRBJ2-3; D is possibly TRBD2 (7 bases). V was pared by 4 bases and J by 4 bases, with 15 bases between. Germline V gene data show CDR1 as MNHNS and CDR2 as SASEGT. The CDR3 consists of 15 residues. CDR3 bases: TGTGCCAGCAGTGTAGTAGGGGGGGTGTCAGATACGCAGTATTTT. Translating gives CASSVVGGVSDTQYF.

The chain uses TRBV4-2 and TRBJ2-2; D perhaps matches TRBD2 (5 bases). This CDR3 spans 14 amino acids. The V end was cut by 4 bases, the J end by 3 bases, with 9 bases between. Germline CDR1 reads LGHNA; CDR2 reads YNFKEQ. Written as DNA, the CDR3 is TGTGCCAGCAGCCGCCTAGCCGACACCGGGGAGCTGTTTTTT. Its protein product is CASSRLADTGELFF.

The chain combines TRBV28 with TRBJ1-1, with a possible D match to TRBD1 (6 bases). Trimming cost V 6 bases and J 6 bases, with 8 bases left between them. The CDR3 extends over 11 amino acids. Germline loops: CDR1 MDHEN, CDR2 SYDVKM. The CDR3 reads CASSNRAEAFF. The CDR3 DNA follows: TGTGCCAGCAGCAACAGGGCTGAAGCTTTCTTT. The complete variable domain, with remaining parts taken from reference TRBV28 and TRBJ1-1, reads DVKVTQSSRYLVKRTGEKVFLECVQDMDHENMFWYRQDPGLGLRLIYFSYDVKMKEKGDIPEGYSVSREKKERFSLILESASTNQTSMYLCASSNRAEAFFGQGTRLTVV.

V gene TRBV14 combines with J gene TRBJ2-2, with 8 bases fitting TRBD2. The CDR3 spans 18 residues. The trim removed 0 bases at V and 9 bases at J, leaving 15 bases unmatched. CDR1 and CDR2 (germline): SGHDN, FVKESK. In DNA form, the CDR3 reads TGTGCCAGCAGCCAAGACCGCCGGAGCGGGGGCCGGGCGTGGGAGCTGTTTTTT. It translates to CASSQDRRSGGRAWELFF.

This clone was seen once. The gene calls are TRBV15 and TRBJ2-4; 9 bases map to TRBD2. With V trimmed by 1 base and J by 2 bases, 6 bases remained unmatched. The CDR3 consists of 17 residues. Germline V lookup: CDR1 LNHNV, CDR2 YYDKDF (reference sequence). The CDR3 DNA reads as TGTGCCACCAGCAGAGGGGCTAGCGGGGAGCCCAAAAACATTCAGTACTTC. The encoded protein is CATSRGASGEPKNIQYF.

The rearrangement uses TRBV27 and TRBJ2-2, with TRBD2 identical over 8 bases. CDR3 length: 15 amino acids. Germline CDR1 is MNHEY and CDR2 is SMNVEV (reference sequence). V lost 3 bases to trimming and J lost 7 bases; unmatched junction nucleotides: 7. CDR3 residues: CASSFRSGGGGELFF. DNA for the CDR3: TGTGCCAGCAGTTTTAGGAGCGGGGGTGGCGGGGAGCTGTTTTTT.

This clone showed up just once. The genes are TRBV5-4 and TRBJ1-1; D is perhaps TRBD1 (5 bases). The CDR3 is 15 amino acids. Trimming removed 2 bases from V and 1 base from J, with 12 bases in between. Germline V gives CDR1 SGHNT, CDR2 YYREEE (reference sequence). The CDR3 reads CASSLPVRGNTEAFF. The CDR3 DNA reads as TGTGCCAGCAGCTTACCTGTTAGGGGGAACACTGAAGCTTTCTTT.

The CDR3 loop is CASRPSGVQETQYF. Written as DNA, the CDR3 is TGTGCCAGCAGGCCTAGCGGGGTCCAAGAGACCCAGTACTTC. The V and J genes are TRBV6-1 and TRBJ2-5, with 9 bases matching TRBD2. From germline, CDR1 is MNHNS and CDR2 SASEGT. The junction had 3 bases not matched to a gene; V was cut back by 6 bases and J by 1 base. The CDR3 has 14 amino acids.

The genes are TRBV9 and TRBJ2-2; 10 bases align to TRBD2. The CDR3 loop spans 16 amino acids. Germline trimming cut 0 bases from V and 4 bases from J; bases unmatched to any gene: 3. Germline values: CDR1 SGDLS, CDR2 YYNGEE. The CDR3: CASSVAAGGVTGELFF. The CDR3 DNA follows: TGTGCCAGCAGCGTAGCAGCGGGGGGGGTCACCGGGGAGCTGTTTTTT. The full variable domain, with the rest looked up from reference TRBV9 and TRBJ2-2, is DSGVTQTPKHLITATGQRVTLRCSPRSGDLSVYWYQQSLDQGLQFLIQYYNGEERAKGNILERFSAQQFPDLHSELNLSSLELGDSALYFCASSVAAGGVTGELFFGEGSRLTVL.

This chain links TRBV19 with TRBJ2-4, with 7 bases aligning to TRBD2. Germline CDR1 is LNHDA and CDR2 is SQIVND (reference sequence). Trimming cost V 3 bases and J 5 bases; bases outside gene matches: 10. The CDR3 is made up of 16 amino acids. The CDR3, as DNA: TGTGCCAGTAGTATTCGAGCGGGATGGGGCGAAAACATTCAGTACTTC. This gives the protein CASSIRAGWGENIQYF.

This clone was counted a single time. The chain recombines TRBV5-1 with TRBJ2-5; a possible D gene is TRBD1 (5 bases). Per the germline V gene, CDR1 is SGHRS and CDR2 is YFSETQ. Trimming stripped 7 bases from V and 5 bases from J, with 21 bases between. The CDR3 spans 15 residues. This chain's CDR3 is CASGYTQGPGETQYF. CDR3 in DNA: TGCGCCAGCGGATACACGCAGGGTCCAGGGGAGACCCAGTACTTC.

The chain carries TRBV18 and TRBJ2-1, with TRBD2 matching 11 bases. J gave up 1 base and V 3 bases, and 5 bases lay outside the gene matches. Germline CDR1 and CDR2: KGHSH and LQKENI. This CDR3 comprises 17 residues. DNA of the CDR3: TGTGCCAGCTCACCGACTAGCGGGGATTCATCCTACAATGAGCAGTTCTTC. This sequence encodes CASSPTSGDSSYNEQFF.

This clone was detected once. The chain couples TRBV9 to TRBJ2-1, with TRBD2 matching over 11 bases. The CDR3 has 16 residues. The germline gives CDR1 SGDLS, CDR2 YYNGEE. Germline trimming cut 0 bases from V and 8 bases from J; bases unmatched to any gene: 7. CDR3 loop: CASSVAATSGADEQFF. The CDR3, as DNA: TGTGCCAGCAGCGTAGCAGCGACTAGCGGGGCAGATGAGCAGTTCTTC.